One and the same sample provided the 11 T cell receptor beta chains below, sequenced in a study of T-cell memory formation after mild COVID-19. TCRdb re-called the 5' RACE reads through MiXCR, storing one row per CDR3 protein. The sample has 400,000 to 450,000 distinct CDR3 sequences, roughly 18% seen once; the top ten hold 20% to 25%. Sample: PBMCs or a T cell subset sorted from them (not recorded which). The receptors derive from a man aged 18 to 30 who had mild COVID-19 (a few samples of this study predate the infection). Cell type and time point are not known.

CDR3 coding DNA: TGTGCCAGCAGCCTTATGACGAACACTGAAGCTTTCTTT. Encoded protein: CASSLMTNTEAFF. This rearrangement joins TRBV27 to TRBJ1-1; no firm D call. The V end was cut by 6 bases, the J end by 1 base, with 9 bases between. The CDR3 loop spans 13 amino acids. Germline lookup yields CDR1 MNHEY and CDR2 SMNVEV (reference sequence).

Only a few counts were recorded for this clonotype. The V gene is TRBV20-1, the J gene TRBJ1-2, with D perhaps matching TRBD1 (6 bases). The ends were cut back, 6 bases at V and 10 bases at J, with 18 bases in the middle. The CDR3 is made up of 12 amino acids. Germline values: CDR1 DFQATT, CDR2 SNEGSKA (reference sequence). The CDR3 loop reads CSAPLTGTFYTF. As DNA, the CDR3 is TGCAGTGCCCCCCTCACAGGGACTTTCTACACCTTC.

The chain recombines TRBV7-2 with TRBJ2-3, with D unclear. Germline values: CDR1 SGHTA, CDR2 FQGNSA. V was pared by 4 bases and J by 0 bases, with 8 bases between. The CDR3 spans 14 residues. CDR3 sequence: CASSSRTSTDTQYF. The CDR3 DNA reads as TGTGCCAGCAGCTCTAGAACTAGCACAGATACGCAGTATTTT.

The CDR3 protein is CASSATGPVPSSPLHF. The CDR3 bases are TGTGCCAGCAGTGCAACAGGCCCCGTCCCGAGTTCACCCCTCCACTTT. This chain uses TRBV6-5 with TRBJ1-6; D possibly corresponds to TRBD1 (5 bases). Germline V gene sequence: CDR1 MNHEY, CDR2 SVGAGI. V lost 5 bases, J lost 9 bases, and 20 bases lay in between. This CDR3 region has 16 residues.

The chain is built from TRBV4-3 and TRBJ2-3; maybe TRBD2 (6 bases). This CDR3 contains 16 residues. V lost 4 bases to trimming and J lost 0 bases, with 14 bases between them. Germline V gene lookup returns CDR1 LGHNA and CDR2 YSLEER. Here the CDR3 reads CASSPGVGRSTDTQYF. The CDR3 coding sequence is TGCGCCAGCAGCCCGGGGGTGGGGCGTAGCACAGATACGCAGTATTTT.

The V gene is TRBV4-1, the J gene TRBJ1-2; 10 positions agree with TRBD1. The CDR3 is 14 residues long. Trimming removed 5 bases from V and 4 bases from J; junction bases left unmatched: 4. CDR1 is MGHRA, CDR2 YSYEKL, per germline. CDR3 nucleotide sequence: TGCGCCAGCAGCTCGACAGGGGGCCGCTATGGCTACACCTTC. This codes for CASSSTGGRYGYTF.

The chain links TRBV12-3 or TRBV12-4 to TRBJ1-2; D perhaps matches TRBD1 (6 bases). There are 13 residues in the CDR3. V shed 3 bases and J shed 4 bases, with 9 bases lying between them. In DNA, the CDR3 is TGTGCCAGCAGTTTCGGGGGCTTCTATGGCTACACCTTC. It encodes CASSFGGFYGYTF.

This clonotype was counted between two and nine times. The V call is TRBV7-3, the J call TRBJ2-1, with D uncertain. V was trimmed by 5 bases and J by 0 bases, leaving 11 bases between them. CDR1 is SGHTA and CDR2 is FQGTGA in the germline V gene. The CDR3 covers 15 residues. The CDR3 sequence is CASSTHVSSYNEQFF. CDR3 coding DNA: TGTGCCAGCAGCACGCACGTAAGCTCCTACAATGAGCAGTTCTTC.

The chain joins TRBV4-3 to TRBJ2-3, with TRBD1 as a possible D gene (5 bases). This CDR3 has 14 residues. V lost 4 bases, J lost 2 bases, and 10 bases lay in between. CDR1 and CDR2 from the germline V gene are LGHNA and YSLEER. CDR3 protein: CASSPTVPTDTQYF. The DNA for the CDR3 is TGCGCCAGCAGCCCGACAGTTCCCACAGATACGCAGTATTTT.

The rearrangement links TRBV10-3 to TRBJ1-4; 8 nucleotides align to TRBD1. V gave up 6 bases and J gave up 6 bases; unmatched junction bases: 3. The CDR3 has 13 residues. Per germline, CDR1 ENHRY and CDR2 SYGVKD. CDR3 in amino acids: CAISTGGDEKLFF. As DNA, the CDR3 is TGTGCCATCAGCACAGGGGGGGATGAAAAACTGTTTTTT.

This CDR3 is CATSERGSTDTQYF. Written as DNA, the CDR3 is TGTGCCACCAGTGAACGGGGGAGCACAGATACGCAGTATTTT. The V and J genes are TRBV24-1 and TRBJ2-3; a possible D gene is TRBD2 (6 bases). Trimming left V 4 bases short and J 0 bases short, with 7 bases between. Germline V lookup: CDR1 KGHDR, CDR2 SFDVKD. This CDR3 has 14 residues.